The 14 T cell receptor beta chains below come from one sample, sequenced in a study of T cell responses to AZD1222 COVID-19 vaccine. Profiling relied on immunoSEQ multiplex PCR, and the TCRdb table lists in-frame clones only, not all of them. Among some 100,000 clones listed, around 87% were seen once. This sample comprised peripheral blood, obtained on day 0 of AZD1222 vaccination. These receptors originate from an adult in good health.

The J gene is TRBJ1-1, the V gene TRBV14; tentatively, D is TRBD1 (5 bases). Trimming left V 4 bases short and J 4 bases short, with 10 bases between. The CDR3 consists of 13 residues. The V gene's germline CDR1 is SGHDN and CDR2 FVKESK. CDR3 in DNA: TGTGCCAGCAGCCCAGGGAGGGGCACTGAAGCTTTCTTT. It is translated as CASSPGRGTEAFF.

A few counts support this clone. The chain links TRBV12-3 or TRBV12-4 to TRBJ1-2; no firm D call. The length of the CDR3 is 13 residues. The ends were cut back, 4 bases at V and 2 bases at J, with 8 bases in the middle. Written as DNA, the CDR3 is TGTGCCAGCAGTTACCCCCAAAACTATGGCTACACCTTC. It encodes CASSYPQNYGYTF.

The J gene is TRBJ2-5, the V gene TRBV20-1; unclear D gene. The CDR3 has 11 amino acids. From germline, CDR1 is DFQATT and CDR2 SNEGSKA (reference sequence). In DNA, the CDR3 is TGCAGCCCGGCCCACGCGGAGACCCAGTACTTC. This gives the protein CSPAHAETQYF.

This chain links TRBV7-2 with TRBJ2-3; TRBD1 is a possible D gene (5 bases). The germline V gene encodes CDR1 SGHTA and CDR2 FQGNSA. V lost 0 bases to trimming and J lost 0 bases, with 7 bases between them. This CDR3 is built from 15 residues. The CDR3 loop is CASSLAGPSTDTQYF. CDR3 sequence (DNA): TGTGCCAGCAGCTTAGCGGGGCCTAGCACAGATACGCAGTATTTT.

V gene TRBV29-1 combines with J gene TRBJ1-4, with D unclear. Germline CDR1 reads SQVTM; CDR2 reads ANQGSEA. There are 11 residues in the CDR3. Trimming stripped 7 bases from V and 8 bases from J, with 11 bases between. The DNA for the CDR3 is TGCAGCGGCCTTAGATCCGAAAAACTGTTTTTT. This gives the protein CSGLRSEKLFF. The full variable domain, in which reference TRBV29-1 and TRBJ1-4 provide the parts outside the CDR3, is SAVISQKPSRDICQRGTSLTIQCQVDSQVTMMFWYRQQPGQSLTLIATANQGSEATYESGFVIDKFPISRPNLTFSTLTVSNMSPEDSSIYLCSGLRSEKLFFGSGTQLSVL.

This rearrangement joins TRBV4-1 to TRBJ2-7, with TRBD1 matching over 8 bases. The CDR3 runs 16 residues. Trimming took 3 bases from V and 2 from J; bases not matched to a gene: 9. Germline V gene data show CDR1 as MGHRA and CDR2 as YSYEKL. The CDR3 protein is CASSQATGGPTYEQYF. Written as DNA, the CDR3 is TGCGCCAGCAGCCAGGCCACAGGGGGTCCTACCTACGAGCAGTACTTC.

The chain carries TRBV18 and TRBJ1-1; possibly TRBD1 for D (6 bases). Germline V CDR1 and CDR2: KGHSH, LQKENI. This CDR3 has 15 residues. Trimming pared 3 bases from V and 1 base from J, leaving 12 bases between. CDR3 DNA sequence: TGTGCCAGCTCACCCGGGGACATACAGAACACTGAAGCTTTCTTT. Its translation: CASSPGDIQNTEAFF. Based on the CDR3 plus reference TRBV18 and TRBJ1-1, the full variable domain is NAGVMQNPRHLVRRRGQEARLRCSPMKGHSHVYWYRQLPEEGLKFMVYLQKENIIDESGMPKERFSAEFPKEGPSILRIQQVVRGDSAAYFCASSPGDIQNTEAFFGQGTRLTVV.

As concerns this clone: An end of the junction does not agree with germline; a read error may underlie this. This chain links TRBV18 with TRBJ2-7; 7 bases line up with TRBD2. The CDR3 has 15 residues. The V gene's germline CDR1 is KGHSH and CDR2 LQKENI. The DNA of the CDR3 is TGTGCCAGCTCAGCCCAGGGCGGGAGATCCTACGGGCAGTACTTC. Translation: CASSAQGGRSYGQYF. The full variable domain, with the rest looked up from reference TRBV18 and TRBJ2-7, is NAGVMQNPRHLVRRRGQEARLRCSPMKGHSHVYWYRQLPEEGLKFMVYLQKENIIDESGMPKERFSAEFPKEGPSILRIQQVVRGDSAAYFCASSAQGGRSYGQYFGPGTRLTVT.

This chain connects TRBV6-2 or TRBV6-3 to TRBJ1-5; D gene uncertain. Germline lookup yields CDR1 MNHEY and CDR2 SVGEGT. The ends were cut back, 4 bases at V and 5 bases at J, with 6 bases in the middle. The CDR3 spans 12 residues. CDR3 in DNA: TGTGCCAGCAGTTTGGTGTATCAGCCCCAGCATTTT. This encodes CASSLVYQPQHF.

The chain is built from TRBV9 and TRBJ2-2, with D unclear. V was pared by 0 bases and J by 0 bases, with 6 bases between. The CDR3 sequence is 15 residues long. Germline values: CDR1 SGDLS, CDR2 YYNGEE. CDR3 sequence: CASSVAGTNTGELFF. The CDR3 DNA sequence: TGTGCCAGCAGCGTAGCTGGAACGAACACCGGGGAGCTGTTTTTT.

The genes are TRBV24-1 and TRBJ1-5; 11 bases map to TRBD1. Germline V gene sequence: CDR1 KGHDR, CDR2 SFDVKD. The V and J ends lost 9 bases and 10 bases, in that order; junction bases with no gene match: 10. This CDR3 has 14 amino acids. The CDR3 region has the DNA TGTGCCACCCAGGCCGGACAGGGGGCCCTTCCCCAGCATTTT. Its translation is CATQAGQGALPQHF.

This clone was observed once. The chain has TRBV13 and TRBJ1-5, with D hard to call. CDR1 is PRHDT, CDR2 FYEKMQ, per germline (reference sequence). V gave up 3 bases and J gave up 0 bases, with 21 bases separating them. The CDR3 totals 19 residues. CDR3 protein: CASSFPGPGGNYSNQPQHF. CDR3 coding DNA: TGTGCCAGCAGCTTTCCCGGCCCCGGCGGGAATTATAGCAATCAGCCCCAGCATTTT.

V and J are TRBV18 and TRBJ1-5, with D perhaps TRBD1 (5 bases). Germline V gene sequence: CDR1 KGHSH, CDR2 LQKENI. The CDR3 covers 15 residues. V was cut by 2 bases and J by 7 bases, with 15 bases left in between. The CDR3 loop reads CASSPGVRESQPQHF. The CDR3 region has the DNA TGTGCCAGCTCACCAGGGGTCAGGGAGTCGCAGCCCCAGCATTTT.

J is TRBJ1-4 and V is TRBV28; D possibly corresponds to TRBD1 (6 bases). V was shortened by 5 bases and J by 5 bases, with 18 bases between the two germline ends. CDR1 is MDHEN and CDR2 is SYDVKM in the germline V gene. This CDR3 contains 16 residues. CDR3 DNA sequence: TGTGCCAGCAGTCTACACGACAGGCGGGGGAATGAAAAACTGTTTTTT. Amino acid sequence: CASSLHDRRGNEKLFF.